This entry lists 26 T cell receptor beta chains sequenced from one sample in a study of blood T cell repertoires in COVID-19. The assay was immunoSEQ multiplex PCR, and TCRdb's table has in-frame clones only and misses some. The sample yields tens of thousands of clones, approximately 91% seen once. Material for sequencing was peripheral blood. These receptor sequences come from a human donor in a cohort sampled during active COVID-19.

A single count supports this clone. The genes are TRBV11-3 and TRBJ2-2, with 13 nucleotides matching TRBD2. The V and J ends lost 4 bases and 6 bases, in that order; junction bases with no gene match: 5. Per germline, CDR1 SGHNT and CDR2 YENEEA. This CDR3 has 16 residues. In DNA form, the CDR3 reads TGTGCCAGCAGCTCTCCGGGACTAGCGGGATCCGGGGAGCTGTTTTTT. It is translated as CASSSPGLAGSGELFF.

The chain carries TRBV6-2 or TRBV6-3 and TRBJ1-2, with 7 bases matching TRBD1. CDR1 and CDR2 (germline): MNHEY, SVGEGT. The CDR3 extends over 18 amino acids. After removal of 0 bases from V and 11 bases from J, the junction contained 21 bases not matched to a gene. This CDR3 reads CASSYSSPGQIFQLQYTF. The CDR3 DNA is TGTGCCAGCAGTTACTCATCTCCGGGACAGATTTTCCAGTTGCAGTACACCTTC.

The J gene is TRBJ1-3, the V gene TRBV4-3; D gene ambiguous. Trimming shortened V by 0 bases and J by 0 bases, and 12 bases separated the two germline ends. CDR3 length equals 17 residues. In germline, CDR1 is LGHNA, CDR2 YSLEER. DNA of the CDR3: TGCGCCAGCAGCCAAGAGGGCGGACTGTACTCTGGAAACACCATATATTTT. The encoded protein is CASSQEGGLYSGNTIYF.

The V call is TRBV19, the J call TRBJ1-2, with D maybe TRBD1 (5 bases). This CDR3 has 14 amino acids. Deletions cut 5 bases from V and 5 bases from J, with 15 bases between. Germline loops: CDR1 LNHDA, CDR2 SQIVND (reference sequence). The CDR3 DNA is TGTGCCAGTAGTCCCGAGCCAGGGTATTATGGCTACACCTTC. This codes for CASSPEPGYYGYTF.

The V and J genes are TRBV6-5 and TRBJ1-1; TRBD1 agrees at 7 bases. The CDR3 contains 13 residues. Germline V gene sequence: CDR1 MNHEY, CDR2 SVGAGI. Trimming took 5 bases from V and 7 from J; bases not matched to a gene: 7. CDR3 nucleotides: TGTGCCAGCAGTCCAGACAGGGCCCGTGAAGCTTTCTTT. Its translation is CASSPDRAREAFF.

The chain joins TRBV6-5 to TRBJ2-7; D uncertain. V was cut by 10 bases and J by 0 bases, with 13 bases left in between. The CDR3 contains 13 residues. The V gene's germline CDR1 is MNHEY and CDR2 SVGAGI. The CDR3, as DNA: TGTGCCACGCCCGGGTCTTACTCCTACGAGCAGTACTTC. This codes for CATPGSYSYEQYF.

This chain uses TRBV7-2 with TRBJ2-3; 12 bases align to TRBD2. The germline CDR1 and CDR2 sequences are SGHTA and FQGNSA. The CDR3 totals 17 residues. J gave up 3 bases and V 3 bases, and 7 bases lay outside the gene matches. The CDR3 loop is CASSFRLAGVVTDTQYF. CDR3 bases: TGTGCCAGCAGCTTTCGACTAGCGGGAGTGGTTACAGATACGCAGTATTTT.

The V call is TRBV28, the J call TRBJ2-1, with TRBD2 matching 11 bases. V shed 5 bases and J 5 bases; nucleotides not matched to a gene: 8. Germline V gene data show CDR1 as MDHEN and CDR2 as SYDVKM. The CDR3 has 16 amino acids. The CDR3 reads CASSRRSGRVDNEQFF. DNA for the CDR3: TGTGCCAGCAGTCGGCGTAGCGGGAGGGTCGACAATGAGCAGTTCTTC. Full variable domain (remainder filled in from reference TRBV28 and TRBJ2-1): DVKVTQSSRYLVKRTGEKVFLECVQDMDHENMFWYRQDPGLGLRLIYFSYDVKMKEKGDIPEGYSVSREKKERFSLILESASTNQTSMYLCASSRRSGRVDNEQFFGPGTRLTVL.

The chain is built from TRBV2 and TRBJ2-7, with 10 positions matching TRBD2. Trimming cost V 6 bases and J 4 bases; bases outside gene matches: 12. The germline gives CDR1 SNHLY, CDR2 FYNNEI. The CDR3 consists of 16 residues. CDR3 DNA: TGTGCCAGCAGCGAAAGTGTTAGCGGGAGGTTATACGAGCAGTACTTC. Translating gives CASSESVSGRLYEQYF. Combining the CDR3 with reference TRBV2 and TRBJ2-7 gives the whole variable domain EPEVTQTPSHQVTQMGQEVILRCVPISNHLYFYWYRQILGQKVEFLVSFYNNEISEKSEIFDDQFSVERPDGSNFTLKIRSTKLEDSAMYFCASSESVSGRLYEQYFGPGTRLTVT.

This chain uses TRBV24-1 with TRBJ2-7; 9 bases fit TRBD2. This CDR3 is 14 amino acids long. Trimming cost V 8 bases and J 2 bases; bases outside gene matches: 6. The germline V gene encodes CDR1 KGHDR and CDR2 SFDVKD. The CDR3 spells CATTRLADTYEQYF. The DNA for the CDR3 is TGTGCCACCACAAGACTAGCGGATACCTACGAGCAGTACTTC.

J is TRBJ1-3 and V is TRBV12-3 or TRBV12-4, with a possible D match to TRBD1 (5 bases). The CDR3 has 13 amino acids. V lost 7 bases, J lost 2 bases, and 9 bases lay in between. The CDR3 nucleotides read TGTGCCAGCACCAGGGTTCCTGGAAACACCATATATTTT. Protein product: CASTRVPGNTIYF.

The rearrangement joins TRBV25-1 to TRBJ2-3; no clear D gene. V lost 4 bases and J lost 4, with 6 bases in between. CDR3 size: 12 residues. Germline CDR1 MGHDK, CDR2 SYGVNS. CDR3 coding DNA: TGTGCCAGCAGTGCCTTTCCAGATACGCAGTATTTT. Translation gives CASSAFPDTQYF.

The V call is TRBV18, the J call TRBJ2-4; 10 bases agree with TRBD2. The CDR3 covers 21 residues. Germline CDR1 KGHSH, CDR2 LQKENI. With 2 bases clipped from V and 0 bases from J, the junction kept 16 bases outside the gene matches. The chain's CDR3 is CASSPYLAGEITLLAKNIQYF. In nucleotides, the CDR3 is TGTGCCAGCTCACCATACCTAGCGGGAGAGATAACCCTTCTAGCCAAAAACATTCAGTACTTC. Full variable domain (remainder filled in from reference TRBV18 and TRBJ2-4): NAGVMQNPRHLVRRRGQEARLRCSPMKGHSHVYWYRQLPEEGLKFMVYLQKENIIDESGMPKERFSAEFPKEGPSILRIQQVVRGDSAAYFCASSPYLAGEITLLAKNIQYFGAGTRLSVL.

The V gene is TRBV10-1, the J gene TRBJ2-1; 9 bases match TRBD2. Per the germline V gene, CDR1 is WNHNN and CDR2 is SYGVQD (reference sequence). This CDR3 comprises 16 residues. V shed 6 bases and J 2 bases; nucleotides not matched to a gene: 8. CDR3 sequence: CASRATSGATYNEQFF. In DNA, the CDR3 is TGCGCCAGCAGAGCGACTAGCGGAGCGACCTACAATGAGCAGTTCTTC.

The V and J genes are TRBV7-2 and TRBJ1-4; TRBD1 aligns across 10 bases. The CDR3 has 15 amino acids. Germline CDR1 reads SGHTA; CDR2 reads FQGNSA. J was trimmed by 10 bases and V by 4 bases; bases with no gene match: 9. CDR3 nucleotide sequence: TGTGCCAGCAGCTCATCCGGGACAGGGGCAGTAAAACTGTTTTTT. Its translation: CASSSSGTGAVKLFF. The entire variable domain, with the rest obtained from reference TRBV7-2 and TRBJ1-4, is as follows: GAGVSQSPSNKVTEKGKDVELRCDPISGHTALYWYRQSLGQGLEFLIYFQGNSAPDKSGLPSDRFSAERTGGSVSTLTIQRTQQEDSAVYLCASSSSGTGAVKLFFGSGTQLSVL.

V is TRBV28 and J is TRBJ2-1; D is perhaps TRBD2 (6 bases). Germline loops: CDR1 MDHEN, CDR2 SYDVKM. The CDR3 totals 12 residues. V shed 4 bases and J shed 10 bases, with 11 bases lying between them. The CDR3 nucleotides are TGTGCCAGCAGTTCACCGGGAGAAGAGCAGTTCTTC. It is translated as CASSSPGEEQFF.

The gene calls are TRBV23-1 and TRBJ1-5, with D possibly matching TRBD1 (6 bases). TRBV23-1 is placed among ORFs of uncertain function. Trimming removed 4 bases at V and 1 base at J, with 8 bases between. The CDR3 runs to 14 residues. The CDR3 DNA follows: TGCGCCAGCAGTCCCAGGGGCAGCAATCAGCCCCAGCATTTT. Protein: CASSPRGSNQPQHF.

The chain combines TRBV6-4 with TRBJ2-1; perhaps TRBD2 as D (6 bases). Germline V CDR1 and CDR2: MRHNA, SNTAGT. Trimming took off 2 bases at V and 5 bases at J, with 16 bases between the two ends. The CDR3 length is 16 residues. DNA of the CDR3: TGTGCCAGCAGTGACCCCGAGGCGGGAAACGACAATGAGCAGTTCTTC. Its translation: CASSDPEAGNDNEQFF.

CDR3 in DNA: TGTGCCAGCAGTACCCGGGACAGGGTTGATGAAGCTTTCTTT. Translating it yields CASSTRDRVDEAFF. The chain employs TRBV6-2 or TRBV6-3 and TRBJ1-1; 9 bases line up with TRBD1. The J segment lost 7 bases and the V segment lost 5 bases, leaving 8 bases of the junction unmatched. Germline values: CDR1 MNHEY, CDR2 SVGEGT. This CDR3 comprises 14 residues.

The genes are TRBV24-1 and TRBJ2-3; D not certain. The germline V gene encodes CDR1 KGHDR and CDR2 SFDVKD. This CDR3 comprises 12 residues. The V and J ends lost 7 bases and 2 bases respectively, with 6 bases between them. The CDR3, as DNA: TGTGCCACCAGGGCCGACACAGATACGCAGTATTTT. Translation: CATRADTDTQYF.

The rearrangement uses TRBV9 and TRBJ2-5, with 7 nucleotides matching TRBD2. CDR1 and CDR2 from the germline V gene are SGDLS and YYNGEE. This CDR3 contains 14 residues. V was pared by 4 bases and J by 4 bases, with 7 bases of the junction left unmatched. Here the CDR3 DNA reads TGTGCCAGCAGCCGGCCTGGGGGGGTAGAGACCCAGTACTTC. Its protein is CASSRPGGVETQYF.

This clone was detected only once. V gene TRBV12-3 or TRBV12-4 combines with J gene TRBJ2-5, with D possibly TRBD2 on 7 matching bases. The CDR3 is 13 amino acids. V shed 6 bases and J shed 5 bases, with 13 bases lying between them. CDR3: CASRKGGVETQYF. The CDR3 coding sequence is TGTGCCAGCAGAAAGGGGGGGGTGGAGACCCAGTACTTC.

The rearrangement uses TRBV5-1 and TRBJ2-1, with 10 bases that match TRBD2. The V segment lost 1 base and the J segment 2 bases; nucleotides outside the gene matches: 3. This CDR3 is built from 16 residues. CDR1 and CDR2 from the germline V gene are SGHRS and YFSETQ. CDR3 nucleotide sequence: TGCGCCAGCAGCTTGTCCGGACTAGCGGCCTACAATGAGCAGTTCTTC. It translates to CASSLSGLAAYNEQFF.

The rearrangement joins TRBV2 to TRBJ2-2, with TRBD2 matching over 8 bases. Trimming removed 8 bases from V and 3 bases from J; junction bases left unmatched: 5. This CDR3 has 14 amino acids. Germline CDR1 reads SNHLY; CDR2 reads FYNNEI. The CDR3 DNA sequence: TGTGCCAGCGGAGCGGGAGTCTACACCGGGGAGCTGTTTTTT. Translation gives CASGAGVYTGELFF.

With respect to this clone: A junction boundary mismatches the germline segment, possibly from a read error. The chain couples TRBV4-1 to TRBJ1-1, with 10 bases that match TRBD1. CDR1 and CDR2 (germline): MGHRA, YSYEKL. CDR3 length: 14 amino acids. This CDR3 is CASSQTPGTGVFLF. Here the CDR3 DNA reads TGCGCCAGCAGCCAGACCCCCGGGACAGGGGTTTTCCTCTTT.

This chain joins TRBV9 and TRBJ2-2, with TRBD1 as a possible D gene (6 bases). This CDR3 region has 13 residues. The V gene lost 4 bases and the J gene lost 6 bases, with 10 bases spanning the gap. Germline V gives CDR1 SGDLS, CDR2 YYNGEE. The CDR3 reads CASSWGHPGELFF. The CDR3 DNA reads TGTGCCAGCAGCTGGGGACACCCCGGGGAGCTGTTTTTT. The full variable domain, completed using reference TRBV9 and TRBJ2-2, is DSGVTQTPKHLITATGQRVTLRCSPRSGDLSVYWYQQSLDQGLQFLIQYYNGEERAKGNILERFSAQQFPDLHSELNLSSLELGDSALYFCASSWGHPGELFFGEGSRLTVL.